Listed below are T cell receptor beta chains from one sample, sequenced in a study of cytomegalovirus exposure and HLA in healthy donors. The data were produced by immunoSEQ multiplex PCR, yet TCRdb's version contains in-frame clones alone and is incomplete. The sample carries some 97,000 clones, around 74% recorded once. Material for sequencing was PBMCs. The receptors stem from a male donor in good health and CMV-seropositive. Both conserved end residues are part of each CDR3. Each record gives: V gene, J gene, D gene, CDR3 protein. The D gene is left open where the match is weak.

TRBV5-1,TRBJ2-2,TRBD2,CATQKLATGELFF
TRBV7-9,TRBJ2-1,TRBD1,CASRKPGQGRNEQFF
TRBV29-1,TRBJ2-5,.,CSTITASGETQYF
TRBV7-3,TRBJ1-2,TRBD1,CARGQGTPDYGYTF
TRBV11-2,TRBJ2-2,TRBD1,CASSKSLRGQGTGELFF
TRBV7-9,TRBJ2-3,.,CASSLPTVSQGADTQYF
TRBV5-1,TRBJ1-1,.,CASSFSENTEAFF
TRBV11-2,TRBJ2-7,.,CASRAIQGPEQYF
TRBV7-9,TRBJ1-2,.,CASSLLGGWDGYTF
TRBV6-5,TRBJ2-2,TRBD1,CASSLQTGGIGELFF
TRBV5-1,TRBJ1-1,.,CASSPGQNTEAFF
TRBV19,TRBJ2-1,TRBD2,CASTQTSGDYNEQFF
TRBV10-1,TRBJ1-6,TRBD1,CASSEWRGGISPLHF
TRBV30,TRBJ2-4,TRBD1,CAWTTRTGRPNIQYF
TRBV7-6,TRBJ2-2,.,CASSFSSGFGGELFF
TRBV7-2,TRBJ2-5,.,CASSLVLLSETQYF
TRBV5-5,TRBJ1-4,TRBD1,CASTVMAGGSEKLFF
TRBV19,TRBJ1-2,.,CASTVGHVNYGYTF
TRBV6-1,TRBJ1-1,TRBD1,CASREQGARTEAFF
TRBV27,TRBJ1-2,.,CASSLDSRRKNYGYTF
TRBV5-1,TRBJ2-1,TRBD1,CASSLVEGAFYNEQFF
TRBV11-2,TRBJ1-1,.,CASSLSGGSTEAFF
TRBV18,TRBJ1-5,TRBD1,CASSPTGQGTNQPQHF
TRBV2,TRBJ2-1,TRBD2,CASSYGGSYNEQFF
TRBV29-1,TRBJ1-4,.,CSVEEGLGAGEKLFF
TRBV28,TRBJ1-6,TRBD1,CASSPGTVENSPLHF
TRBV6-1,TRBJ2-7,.,CASSEPDSLIAYEQYF
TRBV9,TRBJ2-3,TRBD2,CASSVGKWGGLNEDTQYF
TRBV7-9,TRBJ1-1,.,CASSLDGSSTEAFF
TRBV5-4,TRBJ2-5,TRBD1,CASSNSRQGADQETQYF
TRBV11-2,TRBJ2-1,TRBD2,CASSLDGASGGVYNEQFF
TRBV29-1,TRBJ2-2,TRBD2,CSAGLAANTGELFF
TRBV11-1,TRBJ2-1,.,CASSLVEVRGNEQFF
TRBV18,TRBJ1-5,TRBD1,CASSAQPDRGPQHF
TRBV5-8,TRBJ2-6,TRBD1,CASSLNRGLGANVLTF
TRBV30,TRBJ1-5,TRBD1,CAWSVPGGHQPQHF
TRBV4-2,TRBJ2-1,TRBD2,CASSQAMVGGDNEQFF
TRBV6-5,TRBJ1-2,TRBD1,CASSYRGRGYTF
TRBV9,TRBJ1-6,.,CASSPYRVSPLHF
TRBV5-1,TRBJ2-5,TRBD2,CASSLEPSGGAETQYF
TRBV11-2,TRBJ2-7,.,CASSLDLFYEQYF
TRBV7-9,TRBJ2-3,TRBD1,CASSDATGVGTDTQYF
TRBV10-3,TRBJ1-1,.,CAISPGWESNTEAFF
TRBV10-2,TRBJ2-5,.,CASAWGDQETQYF
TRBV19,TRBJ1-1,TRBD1,CASLSTGEDTEAFF
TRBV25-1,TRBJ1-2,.,CASSDTTDYNGYTF
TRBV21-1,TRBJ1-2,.,CASRSRGPHYGYTF
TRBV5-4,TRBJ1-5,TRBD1,CASSWQTGSSNQPQHF
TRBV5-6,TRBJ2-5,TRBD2,CAGHRAGGTGTQYF
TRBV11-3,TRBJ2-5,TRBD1,CASQGVQETQYF
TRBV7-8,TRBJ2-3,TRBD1,CASCYLDRVTDTQYF
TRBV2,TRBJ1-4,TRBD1,CASIKDRGLSEKLFF
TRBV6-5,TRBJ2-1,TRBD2,CASSYSGGGADEQFF